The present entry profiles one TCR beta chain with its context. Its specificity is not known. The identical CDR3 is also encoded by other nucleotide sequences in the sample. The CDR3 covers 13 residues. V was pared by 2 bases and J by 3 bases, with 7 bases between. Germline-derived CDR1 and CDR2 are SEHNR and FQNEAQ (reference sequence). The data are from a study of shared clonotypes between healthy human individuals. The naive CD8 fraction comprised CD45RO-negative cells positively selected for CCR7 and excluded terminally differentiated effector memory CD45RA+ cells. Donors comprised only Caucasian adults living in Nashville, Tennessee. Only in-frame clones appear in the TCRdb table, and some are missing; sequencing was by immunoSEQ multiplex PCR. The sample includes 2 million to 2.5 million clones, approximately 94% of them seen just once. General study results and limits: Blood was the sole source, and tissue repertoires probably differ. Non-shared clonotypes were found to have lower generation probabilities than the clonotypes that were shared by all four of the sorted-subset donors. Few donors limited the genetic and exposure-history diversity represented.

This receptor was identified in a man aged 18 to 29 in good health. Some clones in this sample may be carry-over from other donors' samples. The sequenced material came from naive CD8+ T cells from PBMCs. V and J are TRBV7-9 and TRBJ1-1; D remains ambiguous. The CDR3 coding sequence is TGTGCCAGCAGCTTACCGCTGGACACTGAAGCTTTCTTT. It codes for CASSLPLDTEAFF.